The entry that follows covers one TCR beta chain sequence. Its antigen is not known. This sample was included in a study of beta chain features in type 1 diabetes. Study conclusions and caveats: There was a moderate but significant shortening of TCRB CDR3s in all four CD4+ subsets of Type 1 diabetes patients.

Expressed TCRB transcripts were sequenced because the entire RNA isolate underwent reverse transcription. The method was immunoSEQ multiplex PCR; TCRdb's version includes in-frame clones alone and lacks a portion of them. The sample yields roughly 260,000 clones, approximately 11% seen once. This TCR was sampled from a man aged 25-40 years with type 1 diabetes. The sequencing input was naive CD4+ T cells from blood.

In DNA, the CDR3 is TGTGCCAGCAGCTCCCAACCGGGATCAGGGGCGGGCGGGGAGCTGTTTTTT. Residues: CASSSQPGSGAGGELFF. This sequence joins TRBV7-2 and TRBJ2-2; possible D gene TRBD1, 6 bases. Per the germline V gene, CDR1 is SGHTA and CDR2 is FQGNSA. The CDR3 runs to 17 residues. Trimming removed 4 bases at V and 7 bases at J, with 22 bases between.